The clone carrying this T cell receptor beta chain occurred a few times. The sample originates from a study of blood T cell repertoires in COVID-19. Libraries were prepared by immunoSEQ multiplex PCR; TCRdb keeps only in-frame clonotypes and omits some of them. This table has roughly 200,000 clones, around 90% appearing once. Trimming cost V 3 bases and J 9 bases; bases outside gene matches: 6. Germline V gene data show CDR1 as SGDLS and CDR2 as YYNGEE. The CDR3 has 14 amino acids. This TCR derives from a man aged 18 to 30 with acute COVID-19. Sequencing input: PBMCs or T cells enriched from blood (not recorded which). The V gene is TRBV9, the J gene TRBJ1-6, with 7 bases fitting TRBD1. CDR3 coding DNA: TGTGCCAGCAGCGCCTCGACAGGGAGTTCACCCCTCCACTTT. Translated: CASSASTGSSPLHF.